This T cell receptor (beta chain) was recorded in a study of blood T cell repertoires in COVID-19. Study summary: T cells, B-cell-depleted T cells, or PBMCs supplied cDNA or gDNA.

Per the authors' pipeline: Amplified reference gene primers provided the basis for estimating nucleated cell counts. Generated by immunoSEQ multiplex PCR, the TCRdb table keeps only in-frame clones and is missing some. The V and J calls and clone size come from that table; D and trimming were worked out from the DNA. The data contain approximately 130,000 clones, around 86% of them singletons. CDR3 length: 12 residues. Germline CDR1 reads SSHAT; CDR2 reads FNYEAQ (reference sequence). V dropped 8 bases and J dropped 6 bases, with 10 bases sitting between them. The TCR comes from a woman in her fifties or sixties with active or convalescent COVID-19. The sequenced sample consisted of peripheral blood. V gene TRBV7-7 combines with J gene TRBJ2-2; the D gene is possibly TRBD2 (6 bases). The chain's CDR3 is CASGPGAGELFF. In DNA, the CDR3 is TGTGCCAGCGGACCGGGGGCCGGGGAGCTGTTTTTT.